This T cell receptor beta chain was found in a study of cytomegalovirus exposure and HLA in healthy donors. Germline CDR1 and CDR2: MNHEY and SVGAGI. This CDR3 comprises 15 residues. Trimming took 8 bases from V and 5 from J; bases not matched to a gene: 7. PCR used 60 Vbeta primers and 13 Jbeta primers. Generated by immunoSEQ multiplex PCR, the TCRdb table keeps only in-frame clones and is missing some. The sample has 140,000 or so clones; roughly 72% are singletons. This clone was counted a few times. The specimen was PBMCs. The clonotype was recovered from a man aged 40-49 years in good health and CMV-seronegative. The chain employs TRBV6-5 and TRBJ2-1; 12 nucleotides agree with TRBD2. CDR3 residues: CASGLWTSGDNEQFF. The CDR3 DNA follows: TGTGCCAGCGGACTCTGGACTAGCGGGGACAATGAGCAGTTCTTC.